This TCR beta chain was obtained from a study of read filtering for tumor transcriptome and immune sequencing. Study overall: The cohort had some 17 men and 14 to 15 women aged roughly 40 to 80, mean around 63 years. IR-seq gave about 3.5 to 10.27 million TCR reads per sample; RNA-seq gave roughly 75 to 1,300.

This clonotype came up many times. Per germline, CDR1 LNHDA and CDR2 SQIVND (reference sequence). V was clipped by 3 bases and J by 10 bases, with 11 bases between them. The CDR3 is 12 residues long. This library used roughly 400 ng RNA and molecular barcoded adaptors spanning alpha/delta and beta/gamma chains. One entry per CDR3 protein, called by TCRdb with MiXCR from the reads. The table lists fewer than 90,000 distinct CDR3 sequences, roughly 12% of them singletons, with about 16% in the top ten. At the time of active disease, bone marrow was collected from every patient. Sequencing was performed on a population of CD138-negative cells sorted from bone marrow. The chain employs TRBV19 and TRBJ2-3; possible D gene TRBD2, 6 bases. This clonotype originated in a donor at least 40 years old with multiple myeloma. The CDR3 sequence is CASSMWDSPQYF. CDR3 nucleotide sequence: TGTGCCAGTAGTATGTGGGACTCTCCGCAGTATTTT.